This T cell receptor beta chain was sequenced in a study of spatial heterogeneity in lung cancer. Study overall: Sequences of the beta chain were consistently detected in greater numbers than alpha-chain sequences. On average, each unique TCR and UMI combination appeared more than ten times in raw reads. Study-level findings and limits: Blood contained ubiquitous expanded tumor TCRs more at resection than at follow-up.

The junction had 11 bases not matched to a gene; V was cut back by 1 base and J by 7 bases. Germline V gene lookup returns CDR1 SNHLY and CDR2 FYNNEI. The CDR3 runs to 16 residues. This clonotype was detected ten times or more. What it binds is unknown. TCRdb itself ran the 5' RACE reads through MiXCR, one entry per CDR3 protein. The sample lists 20,000 to 25,000 distinct CDR3 sequences, about 4.6% occurring once. As for time point: sample taken at primary tumor resection. Whole RNA obtained from tumor, nontumor lung or frozen PBMC underwent sequencing without sorting. The donors comprised approximately 75 untreated early-stage non-small cell lung cancer patients.

This clonotype was obtained from a male donor with early-stage non-small cell lung cancer. Specimen: PBMCs, collected at surgery. The chain links TRBV2 to TRBJ1-2, with 8 bases lining up with TRBD1. CDR3 region: CASSEEPGGALGGYTF. In nucleotides, the CDR3 is TGTGCCAGCAGTGAAGAACCAGGGGGCGCCTTAGGTGGCTACACCTTC.